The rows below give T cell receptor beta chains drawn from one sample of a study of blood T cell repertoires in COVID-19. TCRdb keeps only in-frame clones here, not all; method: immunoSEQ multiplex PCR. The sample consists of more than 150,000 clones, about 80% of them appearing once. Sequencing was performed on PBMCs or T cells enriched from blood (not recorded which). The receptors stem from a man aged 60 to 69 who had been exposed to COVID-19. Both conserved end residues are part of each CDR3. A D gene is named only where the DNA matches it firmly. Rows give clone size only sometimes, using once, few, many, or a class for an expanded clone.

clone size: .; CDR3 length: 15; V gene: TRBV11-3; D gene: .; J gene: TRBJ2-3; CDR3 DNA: TGTGCCAGCAGCTTAACGGGGGTTCGGACAGATACGCAGTATTTT; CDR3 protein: CASSLTGVRTDTQYF
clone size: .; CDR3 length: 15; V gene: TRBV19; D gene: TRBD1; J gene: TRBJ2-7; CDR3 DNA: TGTGCCAGTAGTTCCTCGACAGGGAGCTCCTACGAGCAGTACTTC; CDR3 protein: CASSSSTGSSYEQYF
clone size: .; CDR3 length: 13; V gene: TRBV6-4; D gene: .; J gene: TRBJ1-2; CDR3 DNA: TGTGCCAGCAGTGCTTCGGGAACCTATGGCTACACCTTC; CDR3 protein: CASSASGTYGYTF
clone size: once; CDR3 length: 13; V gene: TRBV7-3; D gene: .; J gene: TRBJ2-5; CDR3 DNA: TGTGCCCTCAAGCGAGGGTCCCAAGAGACCCAGTACTTC; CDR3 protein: CALKRGSQETQYF
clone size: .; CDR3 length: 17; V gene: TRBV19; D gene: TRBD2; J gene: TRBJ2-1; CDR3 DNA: TGTGCCAGTAGTCCCACCGGACTAGCGGGCTCCTACAATGAGCAGTTCTTC; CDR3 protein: CASSPTGLAGSYNEQFF
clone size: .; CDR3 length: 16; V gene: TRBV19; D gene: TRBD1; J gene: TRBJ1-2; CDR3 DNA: TGTGCCAGTAGTATAGACTTGGGACAGGGGAACTATGGCTACACCTTC; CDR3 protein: CASSIDLGQGNYGYTF
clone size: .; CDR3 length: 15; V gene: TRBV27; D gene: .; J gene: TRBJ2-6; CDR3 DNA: TGTGCCAGCAGTAAAGCAGGGACTGGGGCCAACGTCCTGACTTTC; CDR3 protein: CASSKAGTGANVLTF
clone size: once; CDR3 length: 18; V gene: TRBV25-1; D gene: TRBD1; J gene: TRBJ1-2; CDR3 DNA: TGTGCCAGCAGTGATGCCCGGGACAGGATAGGGTTTAACTATGGCTACACCTTC; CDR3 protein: CASSDARDRIGFNYGYTF
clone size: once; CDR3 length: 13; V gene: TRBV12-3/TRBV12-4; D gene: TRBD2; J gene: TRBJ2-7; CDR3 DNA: TGTGCCAGCAGTTTAGCGGCGGGAGTTGAGCAGTACTTC; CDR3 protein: CASSLAAGVEQYF
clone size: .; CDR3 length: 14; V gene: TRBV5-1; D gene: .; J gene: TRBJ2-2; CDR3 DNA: TGCGCCAGCAGCTTGGCCGGGGTTGCCGGGGAGCTGTTTTTT; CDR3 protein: CASSLAGVAGELFF
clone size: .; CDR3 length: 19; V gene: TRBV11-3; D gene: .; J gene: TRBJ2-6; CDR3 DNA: TGTGCCAGCAGCCTAACCAGAGGTAGAACAAGCTCTGGGGCCAACGTCCTGACTTTC; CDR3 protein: CASSLTRGRTSSGANVLTF
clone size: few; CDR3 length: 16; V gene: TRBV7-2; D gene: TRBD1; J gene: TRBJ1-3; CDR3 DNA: TGTGCCAGCAGCCCCCAGGGACAGTACTCTGGAAACACCATATATTTT; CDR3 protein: CASSPQGQYSGNTIYF
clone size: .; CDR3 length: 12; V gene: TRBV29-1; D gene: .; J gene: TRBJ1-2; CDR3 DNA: TGCAGCGTTGACAGGGCCACGCGGGGCTACACCTTC; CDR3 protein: CSVDRATRGYTF
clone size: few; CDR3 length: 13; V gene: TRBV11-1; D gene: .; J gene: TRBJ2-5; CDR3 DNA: TGTGCCAGCAGCCACGGACTCGAAGAGACCCAGTACTTC; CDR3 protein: CASSHGLEETQYF
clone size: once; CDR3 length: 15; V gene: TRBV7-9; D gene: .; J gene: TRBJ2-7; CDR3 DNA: TGTGCCAGCAGCTTCTGGGGGCGGGAGCCCTACGAGCAGTACTTC; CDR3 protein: CASSFWGREPYEQYF
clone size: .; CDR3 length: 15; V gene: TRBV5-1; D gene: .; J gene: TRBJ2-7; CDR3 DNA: TGCGCCAGCAGCTTGGTCAGGGTCAACTCCTACGAGCAGTACTTC; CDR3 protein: CASSLVRVNSYEQYF